These 5 T cell receptor beta chains share one sample of origin, sequenced in a study of T cell changes during pregnancy in multiple sclerosis. TCRdb keeps only in-frame clones here, not all; method: immunoSEQ multiplex PCR. The sample lists tens of thousands of clones; 90% to 95% were seen once. The source was peripheral blood, collected in the third trimester of pregnancy. The source of these receptors is a female donor in good health, enrolled as a control in a pregnancy study.

The chain employs TRBV6-6 and TRBJ1-6; TRBD1 is a possible D gene (5 bases). Trimming pared 0 bases from V and 9 bases from J, leaving 9 bases between. Germline loops: CDR1 MNHNY, CDR2 SVGAGI (reference sequence). The CDR3 consists of 14 residues. Here the CDR3 DNA reads TGTGCCAGCAGTTACTCGCGGAGGGGTTCACCCCTCCACTTT. Its protein product is CASSYSRRGSPLHF.

J is TRBJ2-1 and V is TRBV2; weak D call: TRBD2 (7 bases). This CDR3 has 13 residues. CDR1 and CDR2 (germline): SNHLY, FYNNEI. V was cut by 5 bases and J by 14 bases, with 19 bases left in between. The CDR3 DNA reads as TGTGCCAGCAGTCTCACAATAGAGGGGGGGGAGTTCTTC. Protein product: CASSLTIEGGEFF.

The V and J genes are TRBV7-9 and TRBJ1-5; D ambiguous. V dropped 1 base and J dropped 5 bases, with 9 bases sitting between them. The CDR3 extends over 14 amino acids. Germline V gene sequence: CDR1 SEHNR, CDR2 FQNEAQ (reference sequence). This CDR3 is CASSLGVADQPQHF. CDR3 DNA sequence: TGTGCCAGCAGCTTAGGAGTAGCGGATCAGCCCCAGCATTTT.

The CDR3, as DNA: TGTGCCACCAGCAGAGGGGGACTAGCGGACCAATCCTACGAGCAGTACTTC. As protein: CATSRGGLADQSYEQYF. The chain combines TRBV15 with TRBJ2-7, with TRBD2 matching over 11 bases. J gave up 1 base and V 1 base, and 6 bases lay outside the gene matches. The CDR3 has 17 amino acids. Germline-derived CDR1 and CDR2 are LNHNV and YYDKDF (reference sequence).

A note on this clone: Other DNA sequences from this sample encode an identical CDR3 as well. The V gene is TRBV29-1, the J gene TRBJ1-2, with a tentative D call TRBD1 (6 bases). The CDR3 length is 13 residues. Trimming cost V 2 bases and J 8 bases, with 15 bases left between them. Germline CDR1 and CDR2: SQVTM and ANQGSEA. CDR3 loop: CSVEFQGSYGYTF. The DNA for the CDR3 is TGCAGCGTTGAATTCCAGGGGAGCTACGGCTACACCTTC.